The 26 T cell receptor beta chains below were found in one sample sequenced in a study of blood T cell repertoires in COVID-19. TCRdb's copy holds only in-frame clones and misses some; the assay was immunoSEQ multiplex PCR. The sample lists roughly 53,000 clones; 77% were seen once. The sequenced sample consisted of peripheral blood. The receptors were sampled from an older man with active or convalescent COVID-19.

V is TRBV3-1 (or the pseudogene TRBV3-2) and J is TRBJ1-2, with D perhaps matching TRBD1 (5 bases). Germline V CDR1 and CDR2: LGHDT, YNNKEL (reference sequence). V was trimmed by 0 bases and J by 3 bases, leaving 11 bases between them. The CDR3 covers 15 residues. The CDR3 coding sequence is TGTGCCAGCAGCCAAGAGGGTCAGGGCTACTATGGCTACACCTTC. Translating gives CASSQEGQGYYGYTF.

This clone was seen a single time. V is TRBV5-1 and J is TRBJ2-5; 7 bases line up with TRBD1. V shed 5 bases, J shed 1 base, and the junction held 5 bases outside the gene matches. Germline V gene data show CDR1 as SGHRS and CDR2 as YFSETQ. The CDR3 is 14 amino acids. The CDR3 coding sequence is TGCGCCAGCAGTTACGACAGGGTCCAAGAGACCCAGTACTTC. This codes for CASSYDRVQETQYF. The full variable domain, its missing parts supplied by reference TRBV5-1 and TRBJ2-5, is KAGVTQTPRYLIKTRGQQVTLSCSPISGHRSVSWYQQTPGQGLQFLFEYFSETQRNKGNFPGRFSGRQFSNSRSEMNVSTLELGDSALYLCASSYDRVQETQYFGPGTRLLVL.

The chain carries TRBV7-9 and TRBJ2-3; D is possibly TRBD2 (6 bases). This CDR3 is built from 18 residues. CDR1 SEHNR and CDR2 FQNEAQ come from the germline V gene (reference sequence). Trimming shortened V by 6 bases and J by 2 bases, and 24 bases separated the two germline ends. The CDR3 loop is CASSPPRIGGAVTDTQYF. Here the CDR3 DNA reads TGTGCCAGCAGTCCTCCCCGGATCGGGGGAGCGGTCACAGATACGCAGTATTTT. The full variable domain, rest sourced from reference TRBV7-9 and TRBJ2-3, is DTGVSQNPRHKITKRGQNVTFRCDPISEHNRLYWYRQTLGQGPEFLTYFQNEAQLEKSRLLSDRFSAERPKGSFSTLEIQRTEQGDSAMYLCASSPPRIGGAVTDTQYFGPGTRLTVL.

This clone showed up just once. This chain uses TRBV7-2 with TRBJ2-7, with 7 bases aligning to TRBD2. Per the germline V gene, CDR1 is SGHTA and CDR2 is FQGNSA. The ends lost 6 bases at V and 5 bases at J; junction bases unmatched: 10. This CDR3 comprises 14 residues. CDR3 coding DNA: TGTGCCAGCAGACAGCGGGAAAGGGTCGACGAGCAGTACTTC. Its protein is CASRQRERVDEQYF.

The rearrangement joins TRBV24-1 to TRBJ1-4; D is unresolved. CDR3 size: 14 residues. Trimming took 2 bases from V and 7 from J, leaving 10 bases between them. Germline V gene data show CDR1 as KGHDR and CDR2 as SFDVKD. CDR3 sequence: CATSDSGQVEKLFF. DNA of the CDR3: TGTGCCACCAGTGATTCTGGGCAAGTTGAAAAACTGTTTTTT.

This rearrangement joins TRBV4-3 to TRBJ1-2; D is uncertain. CDR1 is LGHNA, CDR2 YSLEER, per germline. This CDR3 is built from 16 residues. Trimming pared 1 base from V and 3 bases from J, leaving 15 bases between. CDR3 DNA: TGCGCCAGCAGCCAAGTATTTCCGGTGTGGTACTATGGCTACACCTTC. It encodes CASSQVFPVWYYGYTF.

V and J are TRBV9 and TRBJ2-1; weak D call: TRBD1 (7 bases). The CDR3 runs to 16 residues. Between the trimmed V and J ends, which lost 3 bases and 3 bases, there was a span of 16 bases. Germline CDR1 and CDR2: SGDLS and YYNGEE. CDR3 DNA sequence: TGTGCCAGCAGCGAGGGTGGAGGGGGCGACTACAATGAGCAGTTCTTC. Translated, it gives CASSEGGGGDYNEQFF.

The V call is TRBV27, the J call TRBJ1-2; D not resolved. Germline CDR1 and CDR2: MNHEY and SMNVEV (reference sequence). The germline V and J ends were trimmed by 4 bases and 4 bases, with 16 bases remaining between them. The CDR3 sequence is 15 residues long. This CDR3 reads CASSSLTLLSYGYTF. CDR3 bases: TGTGCCAGCAGTTCACTTACCCTCCTTTCCTATGGCTACACCTTC.

This clone came up once. The V call is TRBV5-6, the J call TRBJ2-1; TRBD1 agrees at 11 bases. After removal of 5 bases from V and 7 bases from J, the junction contained 8 bases not matched to a gene. The CDR3 has 15 residues. Germline values: CDR1 SGHDT, CDR2 YYEEEE. CDR3 region: CASRTDRGRRNEQFF. CDR3 DNA sequence: TGTGCCAGCAGGACGGACAGGGGGCGTAGGAATGAGCAGTTCTTC.

This clone was counted once. The V call is TRBV12-5, the J call TRBJ2-5, with D possibly being TRBD2 (5 bases). The CDR3 contains 12 residues. Germline CDR1 is LGHNT and CDR2 is FRNRAP. The germline V and J ends were trimmed by 2 bases and 7 bases, with 8 bases remaining between them. The CDR3 region is CASGLPEGTQYF. CDR3 nucleotide sequence: TGTGCTAGTGGTTTGCCCGAGGGGACCCAGTACTTC.

The chain is built from TRBV5-5 and TRBJ1-1; unclear D gene. The V end was cut by 3 bases, the J end by 3 bases, with 12 bases between. The CDR3 sequence is 14 residues long. Germline loops: CDR1 SGHKS, CDR2 YYEKEE (reference sequence). In nucleotides, the CDR3 is TGTGCCAGCAGCTCCCGAACAGACCACACTGAAGCTTTCTTT. Encoded protein: CASSSRTDHTEAFF.

The chain uses TRBV9 and TRBJ2-1; 7 bases align to TRBD2. The CDR3 covers 19 residues. Germline-derived CDR1 and CDR2 are SGDLS and YYNGEE. Trimming cost V 4 bases and J 10 bases; bases outside gene matches: 26. The DNA of the CDR3 is TGTGCCAGCAGCATGACCCACTCTAGCGGCCGGGGGATAAGCACGGAGCAGTTCTTC. It specifies CASSMTHSSGRGISTEQFF.

This chain joins TRBV29-1 and TRBJ1-2; D is undetermined. This CDR3 spans 10 amino acids. The germline V and J ends were trimmed by 1 base and 6 bases, with 3 bases remaining between them. Germline-derived CDR1 and CDR2 are SQVTM and ANQGSEA. The CDR3 here is CSVEADGYTF. The DNA for the CDR3 is TGCAGCGTTGAAGCTGATGGCTACACCTTC.

The chain couples TRBV30 to TRBJ2-5, with D perhaps being TRBD1 or TRBD2 (6 bases each). The V and J ends lost 5 bases and 6 bases respectively, with 10 bases between them. From germline, CDR1 is GTSNPN and CDR2 SVGIG (reference sequence). CDR3 length: 11 residues. Here the CDR3 reads CAWGGGQTQYF. The CDR3 DNA follows: TGTGCCTGGGGAGGGGGGCAGACCCAGTACTTC.

CDR3 region: CASSPGLAGVNEQYF. Here the CDR3 DNA reads TGTGCCAGCAGCCCGGGACTAGCGGGGGTCAACGAGCAGTACTTC. V and J are TRBV7-2 and TRBJ2-7, with 14 positions matching TRBD2. This CDR3 has 15 amino acids. The trim removed 5 bases at V and 5 bases at J, leaving 5 bases unmatched. Germline V gene sequence: CDR1 SGHTA, CDR2 FQGNSA.

The chain carries TRBV7-2 and TRBJ1-2; weak D call: TRBD1 (6 bases). This CDR3 spans 14 amino acids. Germline-derived CDR1 and CDR2 are SGHTA and FQGNSA. V lost 1 base, J lost 6 bases, and 12 bases lay in between. CDR3: CASSLGRGAHGYTF. As DNA, the CDR3 is TGTGCCAGCAGCTTAGGGCGGGGGGCACATGGCTACACCTTC.

The table lists this clone with a few counts. As DNA, the CDR3 is TGTGCCAGCTCACCAATGGGACAGGGGAGAATCAACGAGCAGTACTTC. Translating it yields CASSPMGQGRINEQYF. V is TRBV18 and J is TRBJ2-7; 10 nucleotides line up with TRBD1. The CDR3 runs to 16 residues. Trimming at V came to 2 bases and at J to 5 bases, leaving 9 bases not matched to a gene. Germline values: CDR1 KGHSH, CDR2 LQKENI.

CDR3: CASSPWRNGNTQYF. The DNA for the CDR3 is TGTGCCAGCAGCCCCTGGAGAAACGGGAATACGCAGTATTTT. The chain carries TRBV14 and TRBJ2-3, with TRBD2 as a possible D gene (5 bases). Germline values: CDR1 SGHDN, CDR2 FVKESK. The CDR3 totals 14 residues. V dropped 4 bases and J dropped 7 bases, with 15 bases sitting between them.

This chain links TRBV7-2 with TRBJ2-5, with D uncertain. Germline CDR1 SGHTA, CDR2 FQGNSA. Trimming left V 5 bases short and J 1 base short, with 5 bases between. The CDR3 consists of 12 residues. CDR3 nucleotides: TGTGCCAGCAGCCAGATCCAAGAGACCCAGTACTTC. Protein sequence: CASSQIQETQYF.

Only a few counts were recorded for this clone. This sequence joins TRBV7-2 and TRBJ1-2; 7 positions agree with TRBD1. This CDR3 is built from 16 residues. In germline, CDR1 is SGHTA, CDR2 FQGNSA. Trimming cost V 1 base and J 0 bases; bases outside gene matches: 5. The CDR3 here is CASSLGTTGSNYGYTF. CDR3 coding DNA: TGTGCCAGCAGCTTAGGGACGACAGGGTCTAACTATGGCTACACCTTC.

V and J are TRBV21-1 and TRBJ1-1; whether TRBD1, the table's D call, matches the DNA was not checked. TRBV21-1 is a recognized pseudogene. The CDR3 is 15 amino acids. The CDR3 coding sequence is TGTGCCAGCAGAACCCTTAGCAGGGGCGACACTGAAGCTTTCTTT. Residues: CASRTLSRGDTEAFF.

This clone has more than one count but fewer than ten. The gene calls are TRBV28 and TRBJ2-1, with TRBD2 matching 9 bases. The trim removed 1 base at V and 7 bases at J, leaving 2 bases unmatched. Germline values: CDR1 MDHEN, CDR2 SYDVKM. The CDR3 consists of 14 residues. DNA for the CDR3: TGTGCCAGCAGTTTATTAGGACTAGCGAATGAGCAGTTCTTC. Translating gives CASSLLGLANEQFF.

This chain links TRBV11-2 with TRBJ1-2, with 9 nucleotides matching TRBD1. In germline, CDR1 is SGHAT, CDR2 FQNNGV. V gave up 5 bases and J gave up 5 bases; unmatched junction bases: 9. The CDR3 is 15 residues long. The CDR3 protein is CASSNPTGGDYGYTF. DNA for the CDR3: TGTGCCAGCAGCAATCCGACAGGGGGAGATTATGGCTACACCTTC.

This clone has just one count. The chain has TRBV6-2 or TRBV6-3 and TRBJ2-4, with a tentative D call TRBD1 (6 bases). The V gene lost 3 bases and the J gene lost 7 bases, with 10 bases spanning the gap. The CDR3 consists of 13 residues. In germline, CDR1 is MNHEY, CDR2 SVGEGT. The CDR3 region is CASSYTGQNIQYF. CDR3 coding DNA: TGTGCCAGCAGTTATACAGGGCAGAACATTCAGTACTTC.

J is TRBJ2-1 and V is TRBV6-2 or TRBV6-3; D remains ambiguous. CDR3 length: 17 amino acids. Germline-derived CDR1 and CDR2 are MNHEY and SVGEGT. With 0 bases removed from V and 3 bases from J, the gap between germline ends came to 15 bases. In nucleotides, the CDR3 is TGTGCCAGCAGTTACTCAACGACACTGCTTTTCTACAATGAGCAGTTCTTC. This translates into CASSYSTTLLFYNEQFF.

The chain couples TRBV10-3 to TRBJ2-7; D is ambiguous. CDR3 length equals 13 residues. With 3 bases removed from V and 6 bases from J, the gap between germline ends came to 12 bases. Looked up from germline, CDR1 is ENHRY and CDR2 is SYGVKD. CDR3 in amino acids: CAISDDGLGEQYF. The DNA of the CDR3 is TGTGCCATCAGTGACGACGGGTTGGGCGAGCAGTACTTC.